This TCR beta chain was captured in a study of blood T cell repertoires in COVID-19. Overall study context: Sample material is recorded as cDNA or gDNA derived from T cells, B-cell-depleted T cells, or PBMCs.

CDR1 is SGHNT and CDR2 is YYREEE in the germline V gene (reference sequence). CDR3 length equals 14 residues. The junction had 3 bases not matched to a gene; V was cut back by 3 bases and J by 5 bases. The method was immunoSEQ multiplex PCR; TCRdb's version includes in-frame clones alone and lacks a portion of them. The top ten clones hold about 8.1% of a sample with some 61,000 clones, about nine tenths of them seen once. The chain carries TRBV5-4 and TRBJ2-5; 11 nucleotides line up with TRBD2. What was sequenced was peripheral blood. This sequence was found in a man aged 30-40 years with acute or convalescent COVID-19. The CDR3 is CASSYLAGGETQYF. In nucleotides, the CDR3 is TGTGCCAGCAGCTACCTAGCGGGAGGCGAGACCCAGTACTTC.